This T cell receptor beta chain was found in a study of neurological immune-mediated disorders (dated by TCRdb to between 2017 and 2020). Concerning the study at large: Peripheral blood TCR-beta repertoires from patients with HTLV-I-associated myelopathy (HAM/TSP), patients with multiple sclerosis, and healthy controls were compared in the study using UMI-based sequencing. The 106 TCR-beta libraries included longitudinal samples, technical triplicates and paired sorted CD4+ and CD8+ T-cell subsets alongside PBMC samples. The cohort included some 66 subjects: about 15 with HAM/TSP, about 34 with multiple sclerosis, and around 20 healthy controls. The paper's findings and limits, for the study overall: TCR clonal expansion was highest in HAM/TSP patients and lowest in MS patients, with MS patients falling below even healthy controls. No identical CDR3 amino acid sequences were shared among expanded clones across subjects, suggesting private TCR-beta repertoires in all groups.

Regarding this clonotype: The target of this receptor is not known. No qualities accompany the bases; no much larger clone lies one base away.

Blood bank volunteers in Maryland, USA served as the healthy controls. Libraries from unsorted PBMCs were made from 2 million PBMCs kept in RNAlater at -80 degrees C until RNA extraction. PBMCs were separated from peripheral blood using Ficoll-Hypaque density gradient centrifugation and then cryopreserved in liquid nitrogen. To synthesize cDNA, template-switch 5'RACE was performed with a primer carrying a 10-nucleotide random unique molecular identifier so that each TCR transcript was tagged. Every sequencing run covered 15-18 subjects and yielded more than 180 million TCR-beta sequences. The RNeasy kit was used for extraction of total RNA. Using the KAPA Real-time Library Amplification kit, TCR-beta VDJ regions were amplified with primers for the TCR constant region and the 5'RACE anchor. A first PCR added sample indexes and Illumina adaptors, and a second PCR then raised library yield. After Ampure bead purification, the TCR product of roughly 650 bp was size-selected on a 2% E-gel SizeSelection system. Before pooling, library quality was assessed on a Bioanalyzer, concentration was determined with Qubit, and library quantification was performed with the Kapa Library Quantification kit. Paired-end 2 x 150 bp sequencing of the libraries was performed on an Illumina HiSeq 2500. To increase sequence diversity, about 24-32% phiX was spiked into each library pool. Regarding the original processing steps: Quality-filtered reads were processed with the UMI-based MiGEC pipeline, which removed over 75% of raw TCR sequences during error correction. VDJ genes were aligned to IMGT germline references, and each clonotype was defined by a unique CDR3 amino acid sequence together with V-J genes. Clonal expansion, Shannon diversity, and CDR3 relatedness (CalcPairwiseDistances, ClusterSamples) were evaluated with VDJtools, and phylogenetic trees were built with CLCbio workbench. Expanded clones were defined as having at least 8 unique UMIs, based on coefficient-of-variation modelling across technical triplicates. TCRdb trimmed public reads at Q25 via fastp, called clones via MiXCR and kept in-frame beta chains. All rows with the same CDR3 protein become a single entry with the most common DNA and genes. These V and J calls derive from TCRdb rather than the authors' analysis. For this sample the table gives approximately 77,000 distinct CDR3 sequences, of which about 9.4% were detected only once. The top ten hold around 1.7% of the sample.

The CDR3 sequence holds 12 residues, the cysteine and phenylalanine included. The only DNA kept is the CDR3, 36 bases in frame from the first base. Trimming removed 5 bases from V and 7 bases from J, leaving 11 bases between the germline ends. The TCR comes from a middle-aged man in good health. The sequencing sample was made of PBMCs. In this chain, TRBV12-3 or TRBV12-4 is recombined with TRBJ2-5; no D segment can be confidently identified. Here the CDR3 is given as CASSANLGTQYF. The bases are TGTGCCAGCAGTGCCAATCTGGGGACCCAGTACTTC.